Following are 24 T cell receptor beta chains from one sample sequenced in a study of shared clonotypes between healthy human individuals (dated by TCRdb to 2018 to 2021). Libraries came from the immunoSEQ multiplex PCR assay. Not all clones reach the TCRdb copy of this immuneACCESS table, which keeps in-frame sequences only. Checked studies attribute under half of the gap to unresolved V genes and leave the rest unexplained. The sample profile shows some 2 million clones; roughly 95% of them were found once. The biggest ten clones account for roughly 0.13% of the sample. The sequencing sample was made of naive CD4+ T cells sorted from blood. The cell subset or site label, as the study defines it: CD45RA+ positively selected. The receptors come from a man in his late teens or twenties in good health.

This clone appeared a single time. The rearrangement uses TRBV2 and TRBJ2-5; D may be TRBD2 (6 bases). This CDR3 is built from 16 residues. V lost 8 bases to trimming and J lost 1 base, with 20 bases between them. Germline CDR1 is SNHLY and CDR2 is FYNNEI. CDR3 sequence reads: CASGVSAGFRQETQYF. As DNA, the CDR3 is TGTGCCAGCGGAGTATCGGCGGGATTTCGCCAAGAGACCCAGTACTTC.

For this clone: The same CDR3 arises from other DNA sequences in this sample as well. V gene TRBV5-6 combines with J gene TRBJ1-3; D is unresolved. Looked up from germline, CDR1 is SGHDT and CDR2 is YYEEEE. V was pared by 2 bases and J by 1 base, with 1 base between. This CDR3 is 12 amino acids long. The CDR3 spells CASSFSGNTIYF. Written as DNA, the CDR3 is TGTGCCAGCAGCTTTTCTGGAAACACCATATATTTT. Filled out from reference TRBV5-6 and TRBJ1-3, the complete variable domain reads DAGVTQSPTHLIKTRGQQVTLRCSPKSGHDTVSWYQQALGQGPQFIFQYYEEEERQRGNFPDRFSGHQFPNYSSELNVNALLLGDSALYLCASSFSGNTIYFGEGSWLTVV.

CDR3 DNA sequence: TGCAGCGTTGAAGCGGCGGGGACAGTATCCTCCTACGAGCAGTACTTC. Its protein product is CSVEAAGTVSSYEQYF. This rearrangement joins TRBV29-1 to TRBJ2-7; D is possibly TRBD1 (7 bases). The CDR3 is 16 amino acids. V shed 1 base and J shed 0 bases, with 16 bases lying between them. The germline V gene encodes CDR1 SQVTM and CDR2 ANQGSEA.

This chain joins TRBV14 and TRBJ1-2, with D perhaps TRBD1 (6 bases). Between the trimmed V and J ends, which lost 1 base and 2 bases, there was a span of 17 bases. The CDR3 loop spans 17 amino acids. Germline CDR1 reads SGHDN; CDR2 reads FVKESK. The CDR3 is CASSQAAGANLNYGYTF. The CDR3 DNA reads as TGTGCCAGCAGCCAAGCGGCAGGGGCCAACTTAAACTATGGCTACACCTTC.

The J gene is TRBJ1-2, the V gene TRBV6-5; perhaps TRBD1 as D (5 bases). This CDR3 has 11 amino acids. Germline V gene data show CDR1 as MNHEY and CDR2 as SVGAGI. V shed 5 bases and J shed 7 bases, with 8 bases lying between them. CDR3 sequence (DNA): TGTGCCAGCAGTCCCGACAGTGGCTACACCTTC. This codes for CASSPDSGYTF.

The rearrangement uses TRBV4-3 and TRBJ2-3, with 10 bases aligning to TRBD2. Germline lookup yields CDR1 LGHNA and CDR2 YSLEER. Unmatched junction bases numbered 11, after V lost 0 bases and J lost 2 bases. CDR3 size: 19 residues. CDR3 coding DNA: TGCGCCAGCAGCCAAGAAGGGACCATAGCGGGGGGTATCACAGATACGCAGTATTTT. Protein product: CASSQEGTIAGGITDTQYF.

CDR3 sequence reads: CASSPDRELSYNEQFF. The DNA of the CDR3 is TGTGCCAGCAGTCCCGACAGGGAACTCTCCTACAATGAGCAGTTCTTC. The chain carries TRBV28 and TRBJ2-1; 7 bases agree with TRBD1. J lost 0 bases, V lost 5 bases, and 7 bases had no gene match. This CDR3 has 16 residues. Germline CDR1 and CDR2: MDHEN and SYDVKM.

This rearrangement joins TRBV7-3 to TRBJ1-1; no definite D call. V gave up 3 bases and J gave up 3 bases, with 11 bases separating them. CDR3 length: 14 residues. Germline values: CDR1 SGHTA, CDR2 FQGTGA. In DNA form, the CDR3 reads TGTGCCAGCAGCTTCGCTACAGTGGACACTGAAGCTTTCTTT. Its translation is CASSFATVDTEAFF.

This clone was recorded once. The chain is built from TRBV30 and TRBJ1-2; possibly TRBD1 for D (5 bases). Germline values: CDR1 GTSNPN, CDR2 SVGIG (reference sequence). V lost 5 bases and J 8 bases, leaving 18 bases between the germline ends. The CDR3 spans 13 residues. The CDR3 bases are TGTGCCTGGGGGGACGGAGGAGCTGGGGGCTACACCTTC. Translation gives CAWGDGGAGGYTF.

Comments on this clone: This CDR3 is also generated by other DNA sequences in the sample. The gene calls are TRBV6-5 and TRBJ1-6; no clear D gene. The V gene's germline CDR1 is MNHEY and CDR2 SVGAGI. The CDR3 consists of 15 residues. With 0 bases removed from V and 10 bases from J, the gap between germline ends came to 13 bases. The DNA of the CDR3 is TGTGCCAGCAGTTACTCGCGAGAGGGCGGCTCACCCCTCCACTTT. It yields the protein CASSYSREGGSPLHF.

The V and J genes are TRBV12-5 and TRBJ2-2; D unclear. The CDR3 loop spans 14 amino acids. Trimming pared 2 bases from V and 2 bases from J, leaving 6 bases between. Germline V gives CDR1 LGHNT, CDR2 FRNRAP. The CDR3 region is CASGLLDNTGELFF. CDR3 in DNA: TGTGCTAGTGGTTTGTTAGATAACACCGGGGAGCTGTTTTTT.

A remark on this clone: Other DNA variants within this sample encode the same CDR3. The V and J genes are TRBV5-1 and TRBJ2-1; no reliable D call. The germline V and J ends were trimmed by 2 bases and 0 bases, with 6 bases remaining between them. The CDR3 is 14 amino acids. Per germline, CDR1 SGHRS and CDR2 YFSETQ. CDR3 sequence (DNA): TGCGCCAGCAGCTTTCCTGACTCCTACAATGAGCAGTTCTTC. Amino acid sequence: CASSFPDSYNEQFF.

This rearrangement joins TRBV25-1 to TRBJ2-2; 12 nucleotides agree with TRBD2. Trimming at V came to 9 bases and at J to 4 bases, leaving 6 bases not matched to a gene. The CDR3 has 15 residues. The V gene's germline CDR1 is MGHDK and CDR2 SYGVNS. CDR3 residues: CASKLAGGPTGELFF. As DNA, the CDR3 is TGTGCCAGTAAACTAGCGGGGGGCCCCACCGGGGAGCTGTTTTTT.

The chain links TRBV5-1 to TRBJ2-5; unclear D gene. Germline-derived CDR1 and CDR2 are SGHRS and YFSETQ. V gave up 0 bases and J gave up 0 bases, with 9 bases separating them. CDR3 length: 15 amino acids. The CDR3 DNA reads TGCGCCAGCAGCTTGGCCTTTGCGTACCAAGAGACCCAGTACTTC. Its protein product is CASSLAFAYQETQYF.

The CDR3 sequence is CASSYTGTGDSPLHF. The CDR3 DNA reads TGTGCCAGCAGTTATACCGGGACAGGGGACTCACCCCTCCACTTT. The rearrangement joins TRBV7-9 to TRBJ1-6; 10 nucleotides line up with TRBD1. The CDR3 is made up of 15 amino acids. V gave up 6 bases and J gave up 10 bases; unmatched junction bases: 9. Germline V lookup: CDR1 SEHNR, CDR2 FQNEAQ (reference sequence).

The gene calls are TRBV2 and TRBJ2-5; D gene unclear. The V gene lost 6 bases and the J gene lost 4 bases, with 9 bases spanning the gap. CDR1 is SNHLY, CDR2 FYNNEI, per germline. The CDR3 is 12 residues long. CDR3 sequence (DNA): TGTGCCAGCAGCCAACTCAGAGAGACCCAGTACTTC. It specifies CASSQLRETQYF.

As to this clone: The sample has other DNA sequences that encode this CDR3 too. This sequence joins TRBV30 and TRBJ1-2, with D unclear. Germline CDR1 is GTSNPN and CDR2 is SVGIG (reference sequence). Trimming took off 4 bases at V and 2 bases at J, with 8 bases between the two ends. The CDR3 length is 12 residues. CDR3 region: CAWTDGNYGYTF. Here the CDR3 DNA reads TGTGCCTGGACAGACGGGAACTATGGCTACACCTTC.

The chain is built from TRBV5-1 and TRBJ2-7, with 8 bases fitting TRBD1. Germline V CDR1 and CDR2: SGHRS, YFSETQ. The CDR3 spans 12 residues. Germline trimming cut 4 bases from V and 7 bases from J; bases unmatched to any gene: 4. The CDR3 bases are TGCGCCAGCAGCCGGACAGGGCCGGAGCAGTACTTC. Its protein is CASSRTGPEQYF. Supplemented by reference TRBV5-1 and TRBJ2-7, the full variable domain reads KAGVTQTPRYLIKTRGQQVTLSCSPISGHRSVSWYQQTPGQGLQFLFEYFSETQRNKGNFPGRFSGRQFSNSRSEMNVSTLELGDSALYLCASSRTGPEQYFGPGTRLTVT.

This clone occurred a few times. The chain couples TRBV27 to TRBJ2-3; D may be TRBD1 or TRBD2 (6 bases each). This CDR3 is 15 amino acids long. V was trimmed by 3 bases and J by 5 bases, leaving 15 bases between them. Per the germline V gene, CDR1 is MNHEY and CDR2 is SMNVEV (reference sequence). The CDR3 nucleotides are TGTGCCAGCAGTTTTGGGTATGGGGGGCTAGATACGCAGTATTTT. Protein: CASSFGYGGLDTQYF.

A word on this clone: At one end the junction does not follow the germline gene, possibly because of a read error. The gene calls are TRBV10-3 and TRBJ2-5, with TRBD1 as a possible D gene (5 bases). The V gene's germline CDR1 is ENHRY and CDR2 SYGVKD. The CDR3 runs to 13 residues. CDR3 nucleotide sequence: TGTGCCATAAGTGGCAGGGATCTGGAGACCCAGTACTTC. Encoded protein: CAISGRDLETQYF.

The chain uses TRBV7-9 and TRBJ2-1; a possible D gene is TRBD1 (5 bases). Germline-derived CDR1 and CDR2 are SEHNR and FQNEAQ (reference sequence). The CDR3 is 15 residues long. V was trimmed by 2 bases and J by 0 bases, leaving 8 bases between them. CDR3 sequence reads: CASSLFGHSYNEQFF. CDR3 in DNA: TGTGCCAGCAGCTTATTTGGACACTCCTACAATGAGCAGTTCTTC.

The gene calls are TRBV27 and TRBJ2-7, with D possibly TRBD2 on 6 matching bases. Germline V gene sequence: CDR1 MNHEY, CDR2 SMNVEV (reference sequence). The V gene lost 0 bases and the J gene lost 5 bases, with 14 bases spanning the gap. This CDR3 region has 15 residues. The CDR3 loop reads CASSLSSGWINEQYF. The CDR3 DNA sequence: TGTGCCAGCAGTTTATCGAGCGGGTGGATCAACGAGCAGTACTTC.

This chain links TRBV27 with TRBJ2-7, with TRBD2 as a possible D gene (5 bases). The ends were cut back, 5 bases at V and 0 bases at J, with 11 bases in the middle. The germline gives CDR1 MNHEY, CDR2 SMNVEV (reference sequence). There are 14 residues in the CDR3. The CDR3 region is CASSPDYSSYEQYF. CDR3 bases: TGTGCCAGCAGTCCTGACTATAGCTCCTACGAGCAGTACTTC.

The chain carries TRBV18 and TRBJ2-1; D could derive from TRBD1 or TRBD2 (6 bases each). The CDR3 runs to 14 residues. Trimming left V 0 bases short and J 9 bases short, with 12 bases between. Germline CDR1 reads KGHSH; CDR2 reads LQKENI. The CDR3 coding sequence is TGTGCCAGCTCACCACCGGTAGGGGGGAGTGAGCAGTTCTTC. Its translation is CASSPPVGGSEQFF.